This entry lists 7 T cell receptor beta chains sequenced from one sample in a study of beta chain features in type 1 diabetes. Investigators reverse transcribed all isolated RNA, so they sequenced expressed TCRB transcripts. The repertoire was sequenced with immunoSEQ multiplex PCR; TCRdb's copy has only in-frame clones and lacks some. The sample contains 350,000 or so clones, around 20% of which appear only once. The source material was naive CD4+ T cells from blood. The origin of the receptors is a woman aged 18-35 years in good health.

This clone was observed once. The chain joins TRBV13 to TRBJ2-3; a weak D match, TRBD2 (8 bases). The V gene lost 5 bases and the J gene lost 4 bases, with 19 bases spanning the gap. The CDR3 sequence is 16 residues long. Germline-derived CDR1 and CDR2 are PRHDT and FYEKMQ (reference sequence). In DNA form, the CDR3 reads TGTGCCAGCAGCCCCAGGGGGGCGGGGGGAGCAGATACGCAGTATTTT. The encoded protein is CASSPRGAGGADTQYF.

V is TRBV9 and J is TRBJ2-5, with 8 positions matching TRBD1. The germline V gene has CDR1 SGDLS and CDR2 YYNGEE. The CDR3 spans 15 residues. The ends lost 3 bases at V and 5 bases at J; junction bases unmatched: 9. The CDR3 region has the DNA TGTGCCAGCAGCGCCCTAACGACAGGGGTGGAGACCCAGTACTTC. This codes for CASSALTTGVETQYF.

The chain combines TRBV19 with TRBJ2-1; 8 bases match TRBD2. Germline assignment: CDR1 LNHDA and CDR2 SQIVND (reference sequence). There are 18 residues in the CDR3. After removal of 3 bases from V and 1 base from J, the junction contained 11 bases not matched to a gene. The CDR3 is CASSISPVGTRSYNEQFF. Here the CDR3 DNA reads TGTGCCAGTAGTATTAGTCCCGTGGGGACTAGATCCTACAATGAGCAGTTCTTC.

This clone showed up just a few times. This chain links TRBV14 with TRBJ2-1; 12 nucleotides align to TRBD2. V was clipped by 8 bases and J by 7 bases; unmatched bases: 9. Germline loops: CDR1 SGHDN, CDR2 FVKESK. The CDR3 runs to 15 residues. The CDR3 region is CASRRLAGVMNEQFF. The CDR3 DNA reads as TGTGCCAGCCGCAGACTAGCGGGAGTAATGAATGAGCAGTTCTTC.

V gene TRBV25-1 combines with J gene TRBJ2-5, with 8 bases matching TRBD1. Trimming removed 5 bases from V and 4 bases from J; junction bases left unmatched: 12. The germline gives CDR1 MGHDK, CDR2 SYGVNS. CDR3 length: 16 residues. CDR3 protein: CASSSGQGRYRETQYF. The CDR3 bases are TGTGCCAGCAGTAGTGGACAGGGCCGGTATAGAGAGACCCAGTACTTC.

This clone was detected only a few times. CDR3 residues: CASTPRELYGYTF. The CDR3 region has the DNA TGTGCCAGCACACCTCGGGAGCTCTATGGCTACACCTTC. The chain links TRBV19 to TRBJ1-2; D is uncertain. Trimming shortened V by 9 bases and J by 4 bases, and 15 bases separated the two germline ends. Germline-derived CDR1 and CDR2 are LNHDA and SQIVND (reference sequence). CDR3 length: 13 amino acids.

This clone was observed a handful of times. The chain joins TRBV20-1 to TRBJ2-3; the D is unclear. CDR3 length: 11 amino acids. Trimming took 0 bases from V and 4 from J, leaving 2 bases between them. Looked up from germline, CDR1 is DFQATT and CDR2 is SNEGSKA (reference sequence). The DNA of the CDR3 is TGCAGTGCTAGAGACGCAGATACGCAGTATTTT. Encoded protein: CSARDADTQYF.